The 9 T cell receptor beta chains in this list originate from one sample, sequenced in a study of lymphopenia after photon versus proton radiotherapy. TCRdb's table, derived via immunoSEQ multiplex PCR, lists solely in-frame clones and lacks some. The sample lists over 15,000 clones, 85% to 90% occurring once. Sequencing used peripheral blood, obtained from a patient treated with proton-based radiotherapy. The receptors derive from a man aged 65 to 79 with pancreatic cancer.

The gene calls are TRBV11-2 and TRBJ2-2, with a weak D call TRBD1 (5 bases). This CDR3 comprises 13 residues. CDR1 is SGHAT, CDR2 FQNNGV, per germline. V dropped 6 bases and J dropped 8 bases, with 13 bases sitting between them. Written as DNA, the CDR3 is TGTGCCAGCAGATCAGGGTTGGCGGGGGAGCTGTTTTTT. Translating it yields CASRSGLAGELFF.

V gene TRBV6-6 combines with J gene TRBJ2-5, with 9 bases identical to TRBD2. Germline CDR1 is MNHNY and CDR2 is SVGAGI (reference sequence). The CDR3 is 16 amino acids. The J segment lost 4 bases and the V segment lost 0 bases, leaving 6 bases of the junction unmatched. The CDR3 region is CASSYSGGREVETQYF. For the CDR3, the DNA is TGTGCCAGCAGTTACTCCGGCGGGAGGGAGGTAGAGACCCAGTACTTC.

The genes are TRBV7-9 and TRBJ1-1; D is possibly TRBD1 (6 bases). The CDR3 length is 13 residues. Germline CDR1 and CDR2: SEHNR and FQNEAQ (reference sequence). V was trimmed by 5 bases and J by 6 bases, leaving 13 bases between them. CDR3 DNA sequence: TGTGCCAGCAGCATACGACAGGAATCTGAAGCTTTCTTT. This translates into CASSIRQESEAFF.

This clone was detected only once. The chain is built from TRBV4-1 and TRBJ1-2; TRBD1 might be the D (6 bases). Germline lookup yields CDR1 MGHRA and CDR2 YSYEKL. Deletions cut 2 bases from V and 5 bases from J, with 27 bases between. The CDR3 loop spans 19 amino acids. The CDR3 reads CASSQLSPQLTGSEYGYTF. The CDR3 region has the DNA TGCGCCAGCAGCCAATTATCGCCTCAGTTAACAGGGTCCGAATATGGCTACACCTTC.

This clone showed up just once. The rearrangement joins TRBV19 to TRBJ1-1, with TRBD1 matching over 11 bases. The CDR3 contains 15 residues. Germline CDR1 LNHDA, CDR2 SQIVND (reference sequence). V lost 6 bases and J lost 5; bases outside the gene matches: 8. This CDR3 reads CASSPRDRGGTEAFF. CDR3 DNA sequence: TGTGCCAGTAGCCCCAGGGACAGGGGGGGGACTGAAGCTTTCTTT.

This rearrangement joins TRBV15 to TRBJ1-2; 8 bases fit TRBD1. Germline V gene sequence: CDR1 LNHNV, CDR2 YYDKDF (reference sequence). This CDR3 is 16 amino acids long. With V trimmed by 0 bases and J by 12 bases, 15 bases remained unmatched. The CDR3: CATSRDLGQGQRHHTF. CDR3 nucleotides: TGTGCCACCAGCAGAGATCTAGGACAGGGTCAGCGGCATCACACCTTC.

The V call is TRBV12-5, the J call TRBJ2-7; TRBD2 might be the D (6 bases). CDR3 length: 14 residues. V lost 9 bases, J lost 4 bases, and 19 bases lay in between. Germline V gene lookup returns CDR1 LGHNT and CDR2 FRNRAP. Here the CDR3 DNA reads TGTGCTAGCAGCGTTTCCGGGAGTTCTTACGAGCAGTACTTC. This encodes CASSVSGSSYEQYF.

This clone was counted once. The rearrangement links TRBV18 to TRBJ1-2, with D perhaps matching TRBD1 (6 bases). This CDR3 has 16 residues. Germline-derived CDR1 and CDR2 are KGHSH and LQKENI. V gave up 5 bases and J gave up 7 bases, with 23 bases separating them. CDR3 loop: CASSLKAGTGGPGYTF. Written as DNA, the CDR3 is TGTGCCAGCTCATTAAAGGCGGGGACCGGGGGGCCTGGCTACACCTTC.

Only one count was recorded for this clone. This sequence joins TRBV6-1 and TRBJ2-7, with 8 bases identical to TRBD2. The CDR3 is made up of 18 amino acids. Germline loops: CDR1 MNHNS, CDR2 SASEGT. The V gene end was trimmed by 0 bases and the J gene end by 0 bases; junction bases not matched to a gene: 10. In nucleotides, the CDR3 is TGTGCCAGCAGTGAAGCGCGGTGGGTAGCGGGGAGCTCCTACGAGCAGTACTTC. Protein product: CASSEARWVAGSSYEQYF.